The entry below gives a single TCR beta chain sequence along with its context. This specimen belongs to a study of blood T cell repertoires in COVID-19. The CDR3 is 19 residues long. Germline assignment: CDR1 LGHNA and CDR2 YSLEER. The V segment lost 1 base and the J segment 7 bases; nucleotides outside the gene matches: 21. Method: immunoSEQ multiplex PCR; TCRdb's copy keeps in-frame clones and lacks some. The profile shows about 120,000 clones, roughly 80% of them singletons. V and J are TRBV4-3 and TRBJ1-2; 7 nucleotides match TRBD1. The receptor was derived from a man aged 30-40 years with acute or convalescent COVID-19. Sequenced material: peripheral blood. DNA of the CDR3: TGCGCCAGCAGCCAAGCCCTGTACGGGGACAGTCATGATCCCCCTGGCTACACCTTC. It specifies CASSQALYGDSHDPPGYTF.